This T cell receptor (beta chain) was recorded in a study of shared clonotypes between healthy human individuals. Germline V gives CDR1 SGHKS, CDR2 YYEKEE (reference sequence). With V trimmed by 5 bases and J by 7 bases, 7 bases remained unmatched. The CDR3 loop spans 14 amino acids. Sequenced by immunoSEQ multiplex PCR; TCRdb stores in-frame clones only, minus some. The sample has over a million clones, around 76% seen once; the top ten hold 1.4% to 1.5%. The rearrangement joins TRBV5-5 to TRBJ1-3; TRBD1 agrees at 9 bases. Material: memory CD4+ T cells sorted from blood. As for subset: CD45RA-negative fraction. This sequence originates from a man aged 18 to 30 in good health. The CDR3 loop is CASSLGTGSNTIYF. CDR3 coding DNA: TGTGCCAGCAGTCTAGGGACAGGGAGCAACACCATATATTTT.